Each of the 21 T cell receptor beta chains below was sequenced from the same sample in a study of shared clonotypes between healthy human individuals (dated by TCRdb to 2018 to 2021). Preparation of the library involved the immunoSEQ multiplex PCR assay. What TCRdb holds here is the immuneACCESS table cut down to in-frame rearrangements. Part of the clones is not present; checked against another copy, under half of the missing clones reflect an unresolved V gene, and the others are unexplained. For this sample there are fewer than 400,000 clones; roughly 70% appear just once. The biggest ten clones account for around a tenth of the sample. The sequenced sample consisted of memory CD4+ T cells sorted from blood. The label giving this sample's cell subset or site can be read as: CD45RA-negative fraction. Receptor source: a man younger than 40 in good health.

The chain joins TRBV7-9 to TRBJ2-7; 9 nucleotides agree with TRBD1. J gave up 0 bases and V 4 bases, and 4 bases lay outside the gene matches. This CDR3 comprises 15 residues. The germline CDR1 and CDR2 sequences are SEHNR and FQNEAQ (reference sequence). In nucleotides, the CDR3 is TGTGCCAGCAGCTCGACAGGGGGAAGCTCCTACGAGCAGTACTTC. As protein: CASSSTGGSSYEQYF.

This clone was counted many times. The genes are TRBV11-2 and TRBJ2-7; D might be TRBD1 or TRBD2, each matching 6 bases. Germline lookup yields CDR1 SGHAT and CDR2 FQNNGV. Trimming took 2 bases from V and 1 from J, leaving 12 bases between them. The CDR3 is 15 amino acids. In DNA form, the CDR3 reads TGTGCCAGCAGCTTAAATGGAGGGGGTTCCTACGAGCAGTACTTC. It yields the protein CASSLNGGGSYEQYF.

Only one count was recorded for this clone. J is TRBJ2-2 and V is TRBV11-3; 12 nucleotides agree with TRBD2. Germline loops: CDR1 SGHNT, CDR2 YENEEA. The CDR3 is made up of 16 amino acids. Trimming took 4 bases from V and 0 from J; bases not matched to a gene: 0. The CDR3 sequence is CASSWTSGTNTGELFF. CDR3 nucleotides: TGTGCCAGCAGCTGGACTAGCGGGACGAACACCGGGGAGCTGTTTTTT. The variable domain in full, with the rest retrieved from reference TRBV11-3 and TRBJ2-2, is EAGVVQSPRYKIIEKKQPVAFWCNPISGHNTLYWYLQNLGQGPELLIRYENEEAVDDSQLPKDRFSAERLKGVDSTLKIQPAELGDSAVYLCASSWTSGTNTGELFFGEGSRLTVL.

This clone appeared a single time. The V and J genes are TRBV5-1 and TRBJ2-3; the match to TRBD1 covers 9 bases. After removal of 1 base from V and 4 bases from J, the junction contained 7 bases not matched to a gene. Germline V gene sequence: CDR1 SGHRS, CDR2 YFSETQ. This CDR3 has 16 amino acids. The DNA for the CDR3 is TGCGCCAGCAGCTTGTCCGGGACAGGGACCGCAGATACGCAGTATTTT. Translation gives CASSLSGTGTADTQYF.

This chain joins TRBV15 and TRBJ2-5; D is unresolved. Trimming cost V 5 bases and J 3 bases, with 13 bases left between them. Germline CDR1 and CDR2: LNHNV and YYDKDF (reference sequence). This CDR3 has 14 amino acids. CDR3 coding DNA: TGTGCCACCAGCCCTCAGCCGACCGAAGAGACCCAGTACTTC. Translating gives CATSPQPTEETQYF. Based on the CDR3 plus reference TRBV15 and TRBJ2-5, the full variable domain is DAMVIQNPRYQVTQFGKPVTLSCSQTLNHNVMYWYQQKSSQAPKLLFHYYDKDFNNEADTPDNFQSRRPNTSFCFLDIRSPGLGDTAMYLCATSPQPTEETQYFGPGTRLLVL.

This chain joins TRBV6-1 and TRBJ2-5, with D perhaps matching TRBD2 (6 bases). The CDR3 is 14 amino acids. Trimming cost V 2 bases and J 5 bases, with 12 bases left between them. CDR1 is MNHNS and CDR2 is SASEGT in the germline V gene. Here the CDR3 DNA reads TGTGCCAGCAGTGAATCGATTGGAGGGGAGACCCAGTACTTC. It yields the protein CASSESIGGETQYF.

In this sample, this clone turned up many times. For the CDR3, the DNA is TGTGCCAGCAGCCAAGATTATGGGAATCAGCCCCAGCATTTT. Translated, it gives CASSQDYGNQPQHF. This chain uses TRBV4-2 with TRBJ1-5, with D uncertain. CDR1 and CDR2 from the germline V gene are LGHNA and YNFKEQ. This CDR3 is 14 amino acids long. The germline V and J ends were trimmed by 0 bases and 4 bases, with 7 bases remaining between them.

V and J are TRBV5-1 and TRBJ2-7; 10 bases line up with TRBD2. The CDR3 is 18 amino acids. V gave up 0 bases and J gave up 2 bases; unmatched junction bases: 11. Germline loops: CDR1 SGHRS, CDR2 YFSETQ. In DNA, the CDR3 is TGCGCCAGCAGCTTGGAAGCGGGAGGGCCGTTGAGTGCCTACGAGCAGTACTTC. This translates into CASSLEAGGPLSAYEQYF.

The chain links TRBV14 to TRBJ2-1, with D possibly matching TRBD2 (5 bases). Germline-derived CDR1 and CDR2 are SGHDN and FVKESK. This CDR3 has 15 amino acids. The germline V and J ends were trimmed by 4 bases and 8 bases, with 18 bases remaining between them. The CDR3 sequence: CASSPSTVYSDEQFF. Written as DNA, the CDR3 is TGTGCCAGCAGCCCTAGCACAGTGTACTCCGATGAGCAGTTCTTC.

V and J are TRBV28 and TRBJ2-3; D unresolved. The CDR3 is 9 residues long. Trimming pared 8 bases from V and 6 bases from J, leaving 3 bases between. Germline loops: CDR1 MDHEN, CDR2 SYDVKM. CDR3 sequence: CASGDTQYF. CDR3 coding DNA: TGTGCCAGCGGGGATACGCAGTATTTT.

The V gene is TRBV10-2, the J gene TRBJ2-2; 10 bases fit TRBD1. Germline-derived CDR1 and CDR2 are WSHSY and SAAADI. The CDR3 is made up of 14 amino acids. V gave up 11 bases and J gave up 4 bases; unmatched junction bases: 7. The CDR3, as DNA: TGCGCCTCACGGGACAGGGGTGGCACCGGGGAGCTGTTTTTT. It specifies CASRDRGGTGELFF.

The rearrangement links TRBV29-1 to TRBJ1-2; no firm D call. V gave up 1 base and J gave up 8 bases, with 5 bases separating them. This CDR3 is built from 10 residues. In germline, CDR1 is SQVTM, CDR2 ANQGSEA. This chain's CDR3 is CSVEGPGYTF. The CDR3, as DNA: TGCAGCGTTGAAGGGCCGGGCTACACCTTC. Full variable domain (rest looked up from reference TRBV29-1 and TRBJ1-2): SAVISQKPSRDICQRGTSLTIQCQVDSQVTMMFWYRQQPGQSLTLIATANQGSEATYESGFVIDKFPISRPNLTFSTLTVSNMSPEDSSIYLCSVEGPGYTFGSGTRLTVV.

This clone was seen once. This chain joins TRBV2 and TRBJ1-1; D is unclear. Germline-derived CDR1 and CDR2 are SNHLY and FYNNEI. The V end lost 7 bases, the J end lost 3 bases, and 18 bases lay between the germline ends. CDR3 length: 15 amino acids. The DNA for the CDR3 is TGTGCCAGCAAAGGGTACTGGACCGACGACACTGAAGCTTTCTTT. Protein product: CASKGYWTDDTEAFF.

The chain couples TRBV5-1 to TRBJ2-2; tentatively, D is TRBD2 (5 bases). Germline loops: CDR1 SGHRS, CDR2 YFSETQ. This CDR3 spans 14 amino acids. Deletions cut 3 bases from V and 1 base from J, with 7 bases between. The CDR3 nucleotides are TGCGCCAGCAGCTGGGGAGAGAACACCGGGGAGCTGTTTTTT. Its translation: CASSWGENTGELFF.

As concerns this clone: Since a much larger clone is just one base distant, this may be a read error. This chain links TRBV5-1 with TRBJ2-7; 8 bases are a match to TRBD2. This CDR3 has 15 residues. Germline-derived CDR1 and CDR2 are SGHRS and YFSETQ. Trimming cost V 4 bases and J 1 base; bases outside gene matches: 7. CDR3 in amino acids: CASSGAGGRSYEQYF. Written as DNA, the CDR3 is TGCGCCAGCAGCGGTGCGGGGGGCAGATCCTACGAGCAGTACTTC. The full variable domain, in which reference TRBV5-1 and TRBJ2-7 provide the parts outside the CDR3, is KAGVTQTPRYLIKTRGQQVTLSCSPISGHRSVSWYQQTPGQGLQFLFEYFSETQRNKGNFPGRFSGRQFSNSRSEMNVSTLELGDSALYLCASSGAGGRSYEQYFGPGTRLTVT.

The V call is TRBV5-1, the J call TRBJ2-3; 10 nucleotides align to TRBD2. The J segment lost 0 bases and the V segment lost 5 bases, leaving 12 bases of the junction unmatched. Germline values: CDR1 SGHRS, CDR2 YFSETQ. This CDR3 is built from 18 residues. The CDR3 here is CASRRSSGSLTSTDTQYF. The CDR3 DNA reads TGCGCCAGCAGAAGGTCTAGCGGGAGTCTTACTAGCACAGATACGCAGTATTTT. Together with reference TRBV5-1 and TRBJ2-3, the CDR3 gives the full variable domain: KAGVTQTPRYLIKTRGQQVTLSCSPISGHRSVSWYQQTPGQGLQFLFEYFSETQRNKGNFPGRFSGRQFSNSRSEMNVSTLELGDSALYLCASRRSSGSLTSTDTQYFGPGTRLTVL.

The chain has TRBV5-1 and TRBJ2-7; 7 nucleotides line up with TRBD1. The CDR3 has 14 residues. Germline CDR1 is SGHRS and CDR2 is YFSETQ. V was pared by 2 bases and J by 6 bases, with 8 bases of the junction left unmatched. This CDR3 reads CASSFRGRAAEQYF. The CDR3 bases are TGCGCCAGCAGCTTCAGGGGGAGAGCGGCCGAGCAGTACTTC.

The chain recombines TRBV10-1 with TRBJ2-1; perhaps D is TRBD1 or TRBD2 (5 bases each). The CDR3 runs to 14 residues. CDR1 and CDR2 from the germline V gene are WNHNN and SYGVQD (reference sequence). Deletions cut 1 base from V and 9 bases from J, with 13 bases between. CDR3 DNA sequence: TGCGCCAGCAGTGAGTTGGGACCCCGGGGTGAGCAGTTCTTC. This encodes CASSELGPRGEQFF.

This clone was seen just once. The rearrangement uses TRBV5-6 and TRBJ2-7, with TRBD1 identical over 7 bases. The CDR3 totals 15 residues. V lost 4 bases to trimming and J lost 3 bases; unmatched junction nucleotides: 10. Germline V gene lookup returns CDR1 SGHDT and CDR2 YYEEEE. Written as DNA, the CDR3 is TGTGCCAGCAGCAGTGACAGGGAGTGGGGCTACGAGCAGTACTTC. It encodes CASSSDREWGYEQYF.

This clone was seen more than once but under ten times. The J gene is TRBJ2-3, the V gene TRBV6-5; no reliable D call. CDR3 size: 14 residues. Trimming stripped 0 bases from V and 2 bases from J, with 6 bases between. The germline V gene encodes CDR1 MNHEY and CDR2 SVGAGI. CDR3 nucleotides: TGTGCCAGCAGTTACTCGACCCACACAGATACGCAGTATTTT. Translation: CASSYSTHTDTQYF.

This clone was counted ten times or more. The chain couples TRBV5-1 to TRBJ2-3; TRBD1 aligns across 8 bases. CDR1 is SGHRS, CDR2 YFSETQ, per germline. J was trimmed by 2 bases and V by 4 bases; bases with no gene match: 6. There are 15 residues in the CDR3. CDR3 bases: TGCGCCAGCAGCCCCCAGGGGGCTCTCACAGATACGCAGTATTTT. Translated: CASSPQGALTDTQYF.